These 13 T cell receptor beta chains came from one sample sequenced in a study of T cells in localized non-small cell lung cancer. The protocol was immunoSEQ multiplex PCR, while the TCRdb copy is restricted to in-frame clones and leaves out a portion. The sample consists of 20,000 to 25,000 clones, roughly 90% of them appearing once. Here the sequenced sample was peripheral blood, taken before any cancer treatment. These receptors were collected from a man between 40 and 69 years old with stage III squamous cell lung carcinoma.

This chain connects TRBV4-1 to TRBJ2-1, with D possibly TRBD1 on 5 matching bases. Trimming took 3 bases from V and 0 from J, leaving 12 bases between them. Per germline, CDR1 MGHRA and CDR2 YSYEKL. The length of the CDR3 is 16 residues. The CDR3 here is CASSQVDILSYNEQFF. CDR3 nucleotide sequence: TGCGCCAGCAGCCAGGTGGACATCCTCTCCTACAATGAGCAGTTCTTC.

This chain uses TRBV5-6 with TRBJ1-5, with D possibly being TRBD1 (5 bases). This CDR3 is built from 15 residues. Trimming shortened V by 2 bases and J by 3 bases, and 12 bases separated the two germline ends. CDR1 is SGHDT and CDR2 is YYEEEE in the germline V gene. Here the CDR3 reads CASSFGGTHNQPQHF. The CDR3 DNA reads as TGTGCCAGCAGCTTCGGGGGTACCCACAATCAGCCCCAGCATTTT.

The chain has TRBV18 and TRBJ1-2; the match to TRBD1 covers 11 bases. CDR3 length: 14 residues. Germline lookup yields CDR1 KGHSH and CDR2 LQKENI. Losses at the gene ends were 3 bases for V and 5 bases for J; bases not matched to a gene: 2. CDR3 protein: CASSPGTGGYGYTF. Here the CDR3 DNA reads TGTGCCAGCTCACCCGGGACAGGGGGATATGGCTACACCTTC.

The chain combines TRBV10-3 with TRBJ2-2, with D perhaps TRBD1 or TRBD2 (5 bases each). The CDR3 runs to 17 residues. The germline gives CDR1 ENHRY, CDR2 SYGVKD. V was clipped by 0 bases and J by 5 bases, with 16 bases between them. The CDR3 DNA is TGTGCCATCAGTGAGTCGGCTGGGGGAGTAGGGACCGGGGAGCTGTTTTTT. Its protein is CAISESAGGVGTGELFF.

The genes are TRBV6-4 and TRBJ2-7; 11 bases align to TRBD1. The CDR3 consists of 15 residues. Germline-derived CDR1 and CDR2 are MRHNA and SNTAGT. Germline trimming cut 5 bases from V and 4 bases from J; bases unmatched to any gene: 7. CDR3 amino acids: CASSFRDRGSYEQYF. CDR3 sequence (DNA): TGTGCCAGCAGTTTCCGGGACAGGGGGTCGTACGAGCAGTACTTC.

V gene TRBV5-1 combines with J gene TRBJ2-7; possibly TRBD1 or TRBD2 for D (5 bases each). Trimming shortened V by 3 bases and J by 3 bases, and 13 bases separated the two germline ends. The CDR3 loop spans 14 amino acids. Germline values: CDR1 SGHRS, CDR2 YFSETQ. CDR3 protein: CASSSRDRIYEQYF. The CDR3 DNA reads TGCGCCAGCAGCTCCAGGGACCGGATCTACGAGCAGTACTTC.

The rearrangement uses TRBV2 and TRBJ2-1; unclear D gene. The CDR3 runs 15 residues. V was shortened by 4 bases and J by 1 base, with 11 bases between the two germline ends. CDR1 and CDR2 (germline): SNHLY, FYNNEI. CDR3 sequence (DNA): TGTGCCAGCAGTGTCCGGCGGAGTTCCTACAATGAGCAGTTCTTC. As protein: CASSVRRSSYNEQFF.

The chain is built from TRBV5-1 and TRBJ2-5; 10 nucleotides match TRBD1. V trimming: 4 bases; J trimming: 5 bases; junction bases outside the gene matches: 2. The length of the CDR3 is 13 residues. CDR1 and CDR2 (germline): SGHRS, YFSETQ. CDR3 sequence reads: CASSPGQGETQYF. CDR3 sequence (DNA): TGCGCCAGCAGCCCGGGACAGGGGGAGACCCAGTACTTC.

The CDR3 is CASSLSPSYEQYF. The CDR3 nucleotides read TGTGCCAGCAGTTTAAGTCCCTCCTACGAGCAGTACTTC. V and J are TRBV28 and TRBJ2-7; D gene uncertain. Germline V CDR1 and CDR2: MDHEN, SYDVKM. The CDR3 sequence is 13 residues long. With 2 bases removed from V and 0 bases from J, the gap between germline ends came to 5 bases. Looking up the rest from reference TRBV28 and TRBJ2-7 gives the full variable domain: DVKVTQSSRYLVKRTGEKVFLECVQDMDHENMFWYRQDPGLGLRLIYFSYDVKMKEKGDIPEGYSVSREKKERFSLILESASTNQTSMYLCASSLSPSYEQYFGPGTRLTVT.

The chain is built from TRBV5-4 and TRBJ1-1; TRBD1 agrees at 7 bases. The CDR3 spans 15 residues. J was trimmed by 0 bases and V by 4 bases; bases with no gene match: 6. Germline loops: CDR1 SGHNT, CDR2 YYREEE (reference sequence). CDR3 nucleotide sequence: TGTGCCAGCAGCAAACGGGACAGATTGAACACTGAAGCTTTCTTT. Translating it yields CASSKRDRLNTEAFF.

The CDR3 loop is CASNKGSANYGYTF. The CDR3 bases are TGCGCCAGCAACAAGGGGAGTGCTAACTATGGCTACACCTTC. The rearrangement links TRBV5-1 to TRBJ1-2; D possibly corresponds to TRBD1 (5 bases). This CDR3 has 14 amino acids. From germline, CDR1 is SGHRS and CDR2 YFSETQ. Between the trimmed V and J ends, which lost 6 bases and 0 bases, there was a span of 12 bases.

Written as DNA, the CDR3 is TGTGCCAGCACGGGAAGGGGGGCGCGAAACATTCAGTACTTC. Translated: CASTGRGARNIQYF. J is TRBJ2-4 and V is TRBV28; D might be TRBD1 or TRBD2, each matching 6 bases. This CDR3 spans 14 amino acids. Per the germline V gene, CDR1 is MDHEN and CDR2 is SYDVKM. V shed 7 bases and J shed 6 bases, with 16 bases lying between them.

The gene calls are TRBV4-1 and TRBJ1-3, with TRBD1 matching 7 bases. The junction had 4 bases not matched to a gene; V was cut back by 1 base and J by 7 bases. CDR1 MGHRA and CDR2 YSYEKL come from the germline V gene. The CDR3 totals 14 residues. Written as DNA, the CDR3 is TGCGCCAGCAGCCAAGGGACAGGCGGCAACACCATATATTTT. Its protein is CASSQGTGGNTIYF.